The rows below give T cell receptor beta chains drawn from one sample of a study of beta chain features in type 1 diabetes. Libraries were prepared by immunoSEQ multiplex PCR; TCRdb keeps only in-frame clonotypes and omits some of them. The sample lists about 660,000 clones, over 13% seen once, with roughly 0.04% in the top ten. The sequenced sample was naive CD4+ T cells from blood. The source is a man in his late teens or twenties with type 1 diabetes. The CDR3 runs from the conserved cysteine through the conserved F or W. Each record gives: clone size, J gene, V gene, D gene, CDR3 DNA, CDR3 protein. The D gene is left open where the match is weak. Clone size is stated in some rows and not others, as once, few, many or a class when expanded.

NA | TRBJ1-2 | TRBV30 | TRBD1 | TGTGCCAGGACAGGGGAAAGGAGTGGCTACACCTTC | CARTGERSGYTF
few | TRBJ2-4 | TRBV6-6 | NA | TGTGCCAGCGGATCAGGGGAAATTGGAAACATTCAGTACTTC | CASGSGEIGNIQYF
NA | TRBJ2-7 | TRBV2 | TRBD1 | TGTGCCAGCAAACCACAGGGGTACGAGCAGTACTTC | CASKPQGYEQYF
NA | TRBJ2-1 | TRBV29-1 | TRBD2 | TGCAGCGTGGGACTAGCGGGAGGGCCCTCTCAGTTCTTC | CSVGLAGGPSQFF
NA | TRBJ2-7 | TRBV6-5 | NA | TGTGCCAGCAGAACGGGACTGGTCTACGAGCAGTACTTC | CASRTGLVYEQYF
few | TRBJ2-2 | TRBV13 | TRBD2 | TGTGCCAGCAGCTTATTGGCGTATGCGGGAGGGAACACCGGGGAGCTGTTTTTT | CASSLLAYAGGNTGELFF
NA | TRBJ2-3 | TRBV10-3 | TRBD2 | TGTGCCATCAGCTCGGGACTAGCGCAACGAGATACGCAGTATTTT | CAISSGLAQRDTQYF
few | TRBJ1-2 | TRBV9 | NA | TGTGCCAGCAGCGCCGCGGAGGGGGAAGGCTACTATGGCTACACCTTC | CASSAAEGEGYYGYTF
NA | TRBJ2-3 | TRBV6-5 | NA | TGTGCCAGCAGTTACACCAGGGCTACTAGCACAGATACGCAGTATTTT | CASSYTRATSTDTQYF
NA | TRBJ1-1 | TRBV30 | NA | TGTGCCTGGAGTCCGAAAATCGGGTGGACTGAAGCTTTCTTT | CAWSPKIGWTEAFF
NA | TRBJ2-5 | TRBV5-6 | NA | TGTGCCAGCAGCTTGATTCAGGGTCTCCAAGAGACCCAGTACTTC | CASSLIQGLQETQYF
few | TRBJ2-5 | TRBV11-2 | TRBD1 | TGTGCCAGCAGCTTAGCATTGGGACAGGGCGAGGGGACCCAGTACTTC | CASSLALGQGEGTQYF
NA | TRBJ2-1 | TRBV19 | NA | TGTGCCAGTAGTATGACTATCACTTACAATGAGCAGTTCTTC | CASSMTITYNEQFF
NA | TRBJ1-1 | TRBV6-6 | NA | TGTGCCAGCAGTCCCGGCAGGGCGGGGAACACTGAAGCTTTCTTT | CASSPGRAGNTEAFF
few | TRBJ1-4 | TRBV7-2 | NA | TGTGCCAGCAGCTTTCAGGGTAGCTCTGAAAAACTGTTTTTT | CASSFQGSSEKLFF
NA | TRBJ2-1 | TRBV6-6 | TRBD2 | TGTGCCAGCAGTTCCAAACTAGCGGGGAGTTGGAATGAGCAGTTCTTC | CASSSKLAGSWNEQFF
few | TRBJ2-7 | TRBV6-6 | NA | TGTGCCAGCACTCGAGCGGATTCCTACGAGCAGTACTTC | CASTRADSYEQYF
once | TRBJ2-3 | TRBV28 | NA | TGTGCCAGCAGTTTAGTTGGGGGACCGTCAGATACGCAGTATTTT | CASSLVGGPSDTQYF
NA | TRBJ1-6 | TRBV6-6 | TRBD1 | TGTGCCACCACAACTCACAGGGGCCTGAGAAATTCACCCCTCCACTTT | CATTTHRGLRNSPLHF
few | TRBJ2-5 | TRBV2 | NA | TGTGCCAGCAGTGTTACCGGGAGTGCTCAGTACTTC | CASSVTGSAQYF
few | TRBJ2-2 | TRBV5-4 | TRBD2 | TGTGCCAGCAGCCGCGGCGGTAGCGGGAGATACGGGGAGCTGTTTTTT | CASSRGGSGRYGELFF
NA | TRBJ2-2 | TRBV7-9 | TRBD2 | TGTGCCAGCAGCCCGACTAGCGGGAGCGGGAACACCGGGGAGCTGTTTTTT | CASSPTSGSGNTGELFF
few | TRBJ2-5 | TRBV7-9 | NA | TGTGCCAGCAGCTTAGGCTCCCAGAACGGGCAAGAGCAGTACTTC | CASSLGSQNGQEQYF
NA | TRBJ2-3 | TRBV5-4 | TRBD2 | TGTGCCAGCAGCTACCCTAGCGGGAGAAAGGGTACGCAGTATTTT | CASSYPSGRKGTQYF
NA | TRBJ1-2 | TRBV28 | NA | TGTGCCAGCAGCCCAATCCCGCGGGGCTACACCTTC | CASSPIPRGYTF
NA | TRBJ2-5 | TRBV29-1 | NA | TGCAGCGTTGAAAGAGGAAGTAGAGAGACCCAGTACTTC | CSVERGSRETQYF
few | TRBJ2-1 | TRBV18 | TRBD2 | TGTGCCAGCTCACCACGACTTGAGGGAGGGGATGAGCAGTTCTTC | CASSPRLEGGDEQFF
few | TRBJ2-3 | TRBV11-1 | TRBD1 | TGTGCCAGCAGCGGAGACAGGGATGGAACGCAGTATTTT | CASSGDRDGTQYF
NA | TRBJ1-5 | TRBV27 | NA | TGTGCCAGCAGTGGGCCCCAGCATTTT | CASSGPQHF
NA | TRBJ2-5 | TRBV7-9 | NA | TGTGCCAGCAGCCCTGGCCAATTCGAGGAGACCCAGTACTTC | CASSPGQFEETQYF
few | TRBJ2-3 | TRBV6-5 | NA | TGTGCCAGCAGTTACACGACCCCGGGGGCGGATACGCAGTATTTT | CASSYTTPGADTQYF
few | TRBJ1-1 | TRBV11-2 | NA | TGTGCCAGCAACGAAGTAGGCACTGAAGCTTTCTTT | CASNEVGTEAFF
few | TRBJ1-3 | TRBV4-3 | NA | TGCGCCAGCAGCCAAGATGAGAGGGCCGACACCATATATTTT | CASSQDERADTIYF
NA | TRBJ1-2 | TRBV29-1 | NA | TGCAGCGCAGGCACAGTGGCCTATGGCTACACCTTC | CSAGTVAYGYTF
NA | TRBJ2-1 | TRBV27 | TRBD2 | TGTGCCAGCAGCCCCTACCAGCGGGGAAATGAGCAGTTCTTC | CASSPYQRGNEQFF
NA | TRBJ2-3 | TRBV2 | NA | TGTGCCAGCAGTGAAGTAGTCGTAACAGATACGCAGTATTTT | CASSEVVVTDTQYF
few | TRBJ2-7 | TRBV28 | TRBD1 | TGTGCCAGCAGACAGGGGATCCACGAGCAGTACTTC | CASRQGIHEQYF
NA | TRBJ2-5 | TRBV5-1 | NA | TGCGCCAGCACCCGTTTAGGAGGACAAGAGACCCAGTACTTC | CASTRLGGQETQYF
NA | TRBJ2-5 | TRBV18 | NA | TGTGCCAGCTCACCACAGCTAGGCCAAGAGACCCAGTACTTC | CASSPQLGQETQYF
few | TRBJ2-5 | TRBV10-3 | NA | TGTGCCATCGGTAAAGGGCAAAACGGGGAGACCCAGTACTTC | CAIGKGQNGETQYF
few | TRBJ2-5 | TRBV30 | NA | TGTGCCTGGACGCGGACTGGGAGTGGGCAGTACTTC | CAWTRTGSGQYF
few | TRBJ1-2 | TRBV28 | NA | TGTGCCAGCAGTTCAGGGCCGTACTATGGCTACACCTTC | CASSSGPYYGYTF